The entry below gives a single T cell receptor (beta chain) sequence along with its context. There is no known antigen for this receptor. Per-base qualities were not stored, and no clone one base away is much larger. This specimen belongs to a study of T cells in Graves' hyperthyroidism and ophthalmopathy (dated by TCRdb to between 2017 and 2020). Looking at the study overall: A discovery cohort of roughly 100 patients, 43 with Graves' ophthalmopathy and fewer than 65 with stable Graves' hyperthyroidism, was used to find distinguishing TCR V-J signatures. Prospective prediction of ophthalmopathy was tested in an independent validation cohort consisting of some 18 hyperthyroidism patients and around 17 patients who later progressed to ophthalmopathy. For training and testing, the 100 or so patients in the discovery cohort were randomly divided in a 7:3 ratio. In six Graves' hyperthyroidism patients, the study also compared T-cell repertoires from thyroid tissue with T-cell repertoires from blood. Once sampling was done, hyperthyroidism patients were given methimazole at a starting dose of 30 mg daily, whereas ophthalmopathy patients were given high-dose intravenous methylprednisolone. According to the paper, TCR Vbeta CDR3 sequencing was carried out on approximately 140 peripheral blood samples, which came from fewer than 50 ophthalmopathy, under 85 hyperthyroidism and roughly 17 progressor patients. Points the paper makes about the study in general: Blood samples also contained most of the expanded thyroid clonotypes (frequency above 0.001), which suggests that blood repertoires may reflect thyroid immune responses. During validation, the model predicted progression to ophthalmopathy a median of about 5.9 months ahead of onset, with around 71% sensitivity and 72% to 80% specificity. Sample size was not statistically predetermined, and investigators were not blinded to group allocation. In cross-validation, a model built on a 13 V-J signature told ophthalmopathy apart from stable hyperthyroidism with approximately 90% sensitivity and approximately 84% specificity, and in testing the same model reached 80%/75%.

Amplification of TCR beta CDR3 regions was carried out from RNA transcripts. A first-round RT-PCR of the TCR CDR3 used the HTBI primer set with the Qiagen OneStep RT-PCR kit. Libraries were constructed in a second round of multiplex PCR, after which size selection and purification were carried out. Libraries were sequenced paired-end with 100 bp reads on an Illumina HiSeq2000. As for the original processing: SOAPnuke was used to process the raw data, removing reads that contained adapters or uncalled bases, had a mean Phred below 15, or lacked an exact match to the constant primer or identifier. COPE v1.2.5 was used to merge the high-quality paired reads, and each unique nucleotide sequence was defined as a clonotype. MiTCR v1.1 was used to align clonotypes to the IMGT TRBV, TRBD and TRBJ reference segments. The analysis included only V-J combinations with a frequency above 0.0001, which together covered 99.2% of the repertoires. A TCS score was defined as the ratio between F50 (clonal expansion) and ExV (chaos), using BLOSUM62-based TCRdist between CDR3 peptides within each V-J. Welch's t-statistics and random forest reduced approximately 520 V-J features to 10 to 15, which were used in a naive Bayes classifier (R e1071). The Morisita-Horn index was used to measure how similar the thyroid and blood repertoires were. TCRdb itself trimmed the public reads at Q25 with fastp, ran MiXCR and retained productive beta chains. Rows are unified per CDR3 protein, each entry keeping the most common DNA and genes. V and J calls and clone size were set by TCRdb, not the authors. This sample holds a few hundred thousand distinct CDR3 sequences; roughly 50% were observed only once. About 7.8% of the sample lies in the top ten.

The CDR3 starts with the cysteine, ends with the phenylalanine, and has 14 residues. Only the CDR3 portion is preserved as DNA: 42 bases, with reading frame beginning at the first base. CDR1 and CDR2 are drawn from the germline V gene: MNHNS, SASEGT. Trimming takes 9 bases from V and 3 bases from J, and the germline ends sit 18 bases apart. Stable Graves' hyperthyroidism was defined as the absence of progression to ophthalmopathy over 18 months of follow-up. Hyperthyroidism patients were newly diagnosed, had a disease duration of under 2 months, and were aged 18 to 65 years. Patients with uncontrolled infections, other autoimmune diseases, pregnancy or lactation were excluded. Diagnoses relied on clinical symptoms, serum thyroxine and TRAb, thyroid ultrasound and orbital computed tomography. Trizol reagent was used to extract total RNA, and RNA quality was then checked on an Agilent 2100 Bioanalyzer.

This receptor was taken from a woman under 30 with Graves' hyperthyroidism. The receptor chain draws on TRBV6-1 and TRBJ2-7; the D segment is perhaps TRBD1 or TRBD2, each sharing 5 matched bases. Sequencing input: peripheral blood or thyroid tissue (not recorded which). The DNA is TGTGCCAGTATCACCGGGGCAGCGGACTACGAGCAGTACTTC. Its translation reads: CASITGAADYEQYF.